The text below deals with one T cell receptor beta chain. The antigen remains unidentified. The data are from a study of CD4 T cells in relation to SARS-CoV-2 and coronaviruses. Study at large: Controls used an HIV-1 Nef peptide pool or no peptide. The HLA restriction of the shared crossreactive spike epitopes was mapped.

The unexposed donors gave CD4+ T cells in 2011-2018, prior to COVID-19. After less than 11 days of culture, CD4+ T cells were isolated. PBMCs were plated at around 2 million per well in IL-2-containing medium. The repertoire was sequenced with immunoSEQ multiplex PCR; TCRdb's copy has only in-frame clones and lacks some. The table lists 15,000 to 20,000 clones, 60% to 80% of them singletons. Trimming pared 1 base from V and 4 bases from J, leaving 19 bases between. CDR3 size: 17 residues. Germline V lookup: CDR1 LGHNA, CDR2 YNFKEQ. The V gene is TRBV4-2, the J gene TRBJ1-2, with TRBD1 as a possible D gene (6 bases). Sequenced sample: CD4+ T cells from PBMCs, cultured in vitro. This TCR was recovered from a human donor in good health. The CDR3 region is CASSQGGGGAVGYGYTF. CDR3 DNA sequence: TGTGCCAGCAGCCAAGGGGGTGGGGGGGCGGTCGGCTATGGCTACACCTTC.